The 32 T cell receptor beta chains reported below all come from one sample, sequenced in a study of STAT3 mutations in large granular lymphocyte leukemia. Findings and caveats of the study: At least one immunodominant TCR beta clonotype appeared in every T-cell large granular lymphocyte leukemia patient.

Here immunoSEQ multiplex PCR was the method, and the copy in TCRdb shows in-frame clones only, minus some. The sample carries over 25,000 clones, about 90% recorded once. What these receptors recognize is not known. The sequencing sample was made of peripheral blood mononuclear cells. The receptors derive from a man aged 55 to 70 with T-cell large granular lymphocyte leukemia. Some clones in this sample may be carry-over from other donors' samples.

This clone turned up a few times. The chain is built from TRBV6-1 and TRBJ1-6, with no clear D. The CDR3 has 11 residues. The germline CDR1 and CDR2 sequences are MNHNS and SASEGT. Trimming removed 6 bases at V and 7 bases at J, with 4 bases between. CDR3 coding DNA: TGTGCCAGCAGGCAGAATTCACCCCTCCACTTT. This translates into CASRQNSPLHF.

This clone has just one count. This chain links TRBV5-1 with TRBJ1-2; D gene uncertain. The CDR3 has 13 amino acids. Germline V gene sequence: CDR1 SGHRS, CDR2 YFSETQ. V lost 0 bases, J lost 8 bases, and 11 bases lay in between. The CDR3 sequence: CASSLDDSGGYTF. As DNA, the CDR3 is TGCGCCAGCAGCTTGGACGACTCTGGAGGCTACACCTTC.

The chain is built from TRBV28 and TRBJ1-5; weak D call: TRBD1 (6 bases). CDR1 is MDHEN and CDR2 is SYDVKM in the germline V gene. The CDR3 extends over 14 amino acids. V shed 5 bases and J shed 0 bases, with 8 bases lying between them. The CDR3 bases are TGTGCCAGCAGTCGGACAGATAGCAATCAGCCCCAGCATTTT. This gives the protein CASSRTDSNQPQHF.

The chain employs TRBV7-8 and TRBJ1-6; tentatively, D is TRBD1 (5 bases). Germline V CDR1 and CDR2: SGHVS, FQNEAQ. CDR3 length: 16 residues. Between the trimmed V and J ends, which lost 4 bases and 12 bases, there was a span of 22 bases. The CDR3 DNA is TGTGCCAGCAGCTCCACCTACCCCGGGACGGCAGGACCCCTCCACTTT. Translation: CASSSTYPGTAGPLHF.

The chain employs TRBV29-1 and TRBJ1-2; 7 nucleotides agree with TRBD1. Losses at the gene ends were 0 bases for V and 4 bases for J; bases not matched to a gene: 8. This CDR3 region has 15 residues. Germline-derived CDR1 and CDR2 are SQVTM and ANQGSEA. CDR3 nucleotide sequence: TGCAGCGTTGAAGATACTTGGAGGGGGCCCTATGGCTACACCTTC. This translates into CSVEDTWRGPYGYTF.

Written as DNA, the CDR3 is TGTGCCATCGGTGGGGACTCTGGGGCCAACGTCCTGACTTTC. Translated: CAIGGDSGANVLTF. The rearrangement joins TRBV10-3 to TRBJ2-6; no clear D gene. The CDR3 covers 14 residues. V lost 8 bases and J lost 0, with 8 bases in between. Germline CDR1 and CDR2: ENHRY and SYGVKD.

The table lists this clone with a count of one. This chain joins TRBV7-6 and TRBJ2-6; D is possibly TRBD1 (6 bases). CDR3 length equals 13 residues. Germline V gives CDR1 SGHVS, CDR2 FNYEAQ. Trimming removed 5 bases from V and 13 bases from J, with 15 bases in between. CDR3 DNA: TGTGCCAGCAGCCCGACAGGAACGGAAGTCCTGACTTTC. This encodes CASSPTGTEVLTF. Full variable domain (outside the CDR3, taken from reference TRBV7-6 and TRBJ2-6): GAGVSQSPRYKVTKRGQDVALRCDPISGHVSLYWYRQALGQGPEFLTYFNYEAQQDKSGLPNDRFSAERPEGSISTLTIQRTEQRDSAMYRCASSPTGTEVLTFGAGSRLTVL.

This rearrangement joins TRBV19 to TRBJ1-3; a weak D match, TRBD1 (6 bases). CDR3 length equals 18 residues. Trimming took off 4 bases at V and 0 bases at J, with 19 bases between the two ends. In germline, CDR1 is LNHDA, CDR2 SQIVND (reference sequence). Written as DNA, the CDR3 is TGTGCCAGTAGTAGGGCCGGACAGAGATTTAGCTCTGGAAACACCATATATTTT. Amino acids: CASSRAGQRFSSGNTIYF.

The genes are TRBV4-2 and TRBJ2-4; TRBD1 might be the D (5 bases). The CDR3 has 16 residues. V was clipped by 0 bases and J by 6 bases, with 15 bases between them. CDR1 is LGHNA and CDR2 is YNFKEQ in the germline V gene. The CDR3, as DNA: TGTGCCAGCAGCCAAGATAGATCAGGGCAGGCAAACATTCAGTACTTC. This translates into CASSQDRSGQANIQYF.

CDR3 amino acids: CAISAGTLNTEAFF. CDR3 DNA: TGTGCCATCAGCGCCGGGACACTGAACACTGAAGCTTTCTTT. The chain combines TRBV10-3 with TRBJ1-1, with D maybe TRBD1 (6 bases). This CDR3 spans 14 amino acids. Per germline, CDR1 ENHRY and CDR2 SYGVKD. Trimming cost V 6 bases and J 0 bases, with 11 bases left between them.

This clone was seen just once. CDR3: CASSPDRGGQPQHF. DNA for the CDR3: TGTGCCAGCAGCCCGGACAGGGGAGGTCAGCCCCAGCATTTT. V is TRBV7-9 and J is TRBJ1-5; 9 positions agree with TRBD1. CDR3 size: 14 residues. Germline assignment: CDR1 SEHNR and CDR2 FQNEAQ (reference sequence). The V gene end was trimmed by 5 bases and the J gene end by 6 bases; junction bases not matched to a gene: 5.

A single count supports this clone. This chain connects TRBV18 to TRBJ1-2; possible D gene TRBD1, 6 bases. The V end lost 3 bases, the J end lost 1 base, and 18 bases lay between the germline ends. Germline V lookup: CDR1 KGHSH, CDR2 LQKENI. The CDR3 extends over 17 amino acids. The CDR3 reads CASSPAARGADNYGYTF. The CDR3 DNA sequence: TGTGCCAGCTCACCGGCGGCGAGGGGGGCAGATAACTATGGCTACACCTTC.

The chain combines TRBV27 with TRBJ2-1; 10 positions match TRBD1. Germline-derived CDR1 and CDR2 are MNHEY and SMNVEV (reference sequence). The CDR3 contains 15 residues. The V gene end was trimmed by 3 bases and the J gene end by 3 bases; junction bases not matched to a gene: 2. CDR3 loop: CASSFGQGDYNEQFF. CDR3 nucleotide sequence: TGTGCCAGCAGTTTCGGACAGGGGGACTACAATGAGCAGTTCTTC.

This chain connects TRBV27 to TRBJ2-1; TRBD2 matches 15 bases. This CDR3 contains 16 residues. Germline lookup yields CDR1 MNHEY and CDR2 SMNVEV (reference sequence). The V and J ends lost 3 bases and 10 bases, in that order; junction bases with no gene match: 7. The CDR3 nucleotides read TGTGCCAGCAGTTTGTCGGGACTAGCGGGAGGTAGGGAGCAGTTCTTC. This translates into CASSLSGLAGGREQFF.

V is TRBV11-3 and J is TRBJ2-4; D ambiguous. The CDR3 length is 13 residues. The V gene's germline CDR1 is SGHNT and CDR2 YENEEA. V dropped 2 bases and J dropped 6 bases, with 8 bases sitting between them. The CDR3 sequence: CASSLSTANIQYF. In nucleotides, the CDR3 is TGTGCCAGCAGCTTATCTACAGCAAACATTCAGTACTTC.

The chain is built from TRBV5-1 and TRBJ2-1; 13 bases align to TRBD2. Germline CDR1 is SGHRS and CDR2 is YFSETQ. The CDR3 is 15 amino acids. V trimming: 4 bases; J trimming: 7 bases; junction bases outside the gene matches: 5. The CDR3 loop reads CASSPRLAGGNEQFF. For the CDR3, the DNA is TGCGCCAGCAGCCCGAGACTAGCGGGAGGAAATGAGCAGTTCTTC.

The chain carries TRBV5-1 and TRBJ1-4; 9 bases fit TRBD1. Germline lookup yields CDR1 SGHRS and CDR2 YFSETQ. The CDR3 consists of 16 residues. The ends lost 4 bases at V and 7 bases at J; junction bases unmatched: 11. CDR3 nucleotides: TGCGCCAGCAGCCCACAGGCACAGGGACAGGGTGAAAAACTGTTTTTT. It yields the protein CASSPQAQGQGEKLFF.

The rearrangement links TRBV9 to TRBJ2-1, with D tentatively TRBD2 (5 bases). Germline-derived CDR1 and CDR2 are SGDLS and YYNGEE. The CDR3 is 14 residues long. V lost 1 base to trimming and J lost 9 bases, with 14 bases between them. CDR3 residues: CASSVSTTHSEQFF. Here the CDR3 DNA reads TGTGCCAGCAGCGTATCGACTACTCACAGTGAGCAGTTCTTC.

The V call is TRBV7-9, the J call TRBJ2-2; TRBD1 or TRBD2 may be the D gene (5 bases each). Germline assignment: CDR1 SEHNR and CDR2 FQNEAQ (reference sequence). This CDR3 comprises 18 residues. The V and J ends lost 6 bases and 0 bases respectively, with 20 bases between them. The CDR3 DNA is TGTGCCAGCAGTCCAAAGTTGGGGGAGAGGACGAACACCGGGGAGCTGTTTTTT. The encoded protein is CASSPKLGERTNTGELFF.

The chain carries TRBV5-1 and TRBJ2-5; 7 nucleotides line up with TRBD1. V was clipped by 3 bases and J by 4 bases; unmatched bases: 3. The CDR3 has 13 residues. Germline CDR1 SGHRS, CDR2 YFSETQ. CDR3 in amino acids: CASSSYRGETQYF. DNA of the CDR3: TGCGCCAGCAGCTCATACAGGGGAGAGACCCAGTACTTC.

The J gene is TRBJ1-5, the V gene TRBV5-6; TRBD1 matches 9 bases. V lost 0 bases to trimming and J lost 0 bases; unmatched junction nucleotides: 7. This CDR3 is built from 18 residues. Per the germline V gene, CDR1 is SGHDT and CDR2 is YYEEEE. CDR3 residues: CASSLGRGQGASNQPQHF. CDR3 DNA sequence: TGTGCCAGCAGCTTGGGGAGGGGACAGGGTGCTAGCAATCAGCCCCAGCATTTT.

This chain uses TRBV6-5 with TRBJ1-1, with TRBD1 identical over 8 bases. CDR1 is MNHEY and CDR2 is SVGAGI in the germline V gene. After removal of 5 bases from V and 5 bases from J, the junction contained 7 bases not matched to a gene. The CDR3 covers 14 residues. The CDR3 region has the DNA TGTGCCAGCAGTACATACCGACAGGGGACTGAAGCTTTCTTT. Its translation: CASSTYRQGTEAFF.

CDR3 region: CASSLEGIKTEAFF. CDR3 bases: TGTGCCAGCAGTTTAGAGGGGATTAAAACTGAAGCTTTCTTT. The gene calls are TRBV28 and TRBJ1-1, with D perhaps TRBD1 (5 bases). Trimming removed 2 bases from V and 5 bases from J, with 12 bases in between. Germline V gene lookup returns CDR1 MDHEN and CDR2 SYDVKM. This CDR3 is built from 14 residues.

The chain recombines TRBV6-5 with TRBJ1-2; D is possibly TRBD1 (6 bases). V was cut by 2 bases and J by 2 bases, with 12 bases left in between. In germline, CDR1 is MNHEY, CDR2 SVGAGI. CDR3 length: 15 residues. The CDR3 protein is CASSYAIGGNYGYTF. The CDR3 DNA reads as TGTGCCAGCAGTTACGCAATAGGGGGGAACTATGGCTACACCTTC.

As DNA, the CDR3 is TGTGCCAGCAGCTTAGCTACAGGGGGAAGTACTGAAGCTTTCTTT. Residues: CASSLATGGSTEAFF. The chain uses TRBV7-6 and TRBJ1-1, with TRBD1 matching 8 bases. The CDR3 is 15 residues long. The V and J ends lost 0 bases and 5 bases, in that order; junction bases with no gene match: 5. CDR1 is SGHVS and CDR2 is FNYEAQ in the germline V gene.

This sequence joins TRBV5-8 and TRBJ1-6, with a tentative D call TRBD1 (5 bases). CDR1 and CDR2 (germline): SGHTS, YDEGEE. The CDR3 has 16 amino acids. Trimming removed 4 bases from V and 7 bases from J, with 18 bases in between. The CDR3 sequence: CASSISTGTANSPLHF. CDR3 DNA: TGTGCCAGCAGCATTTCTACCGGGACGGCGAATTCACCCCTCCACTTT.

The chain is built from TRBV7-9 and TRBJ2-5; 8 nucleotides line up with TRBD2. The CDR3 has 14 residues. Germline V gives CDR1 SEHNR, CDR2 FQNEAQ (reference sequence). The CDR3 loop reads CAGGTGGGQETQYF. In DNA, the CDR3 is TGTGCGGGGGGGACGGGAGGGGGACAAGAGACCCAGTACTTC.

This clone came up once. V usage is TRBV9 and J usage is TRBJ2-6, with 8 bases aligning to TRBD2. CDR1 and CDR2 (germline): SGDLS, YYNGEE. V lost 8 bases to trimming and J lost 4 bases; unmatched junction nucleotides: 8. The CDR3 runs 15 residues. CDR3 DNA: TGTGCCAGTACTAGCGGAACCCTAGGGGCCAACGTCCTGACTTTC. Its protein is CASTSGTLGANVLTF.

V gene TRBV19 combines with J gene TRBJ1-3, with no clear D. Germline CDR1 reads LNHDA; CDR2 reads SQIVND (reference sequence). This CDR3 has 14 residues. V was clipped by 5 bases and J by 3 bases, with 11 bases between them. CDR3 nucleotide sequence: TGTGCCAGTAGTTCCCCCAGAGTTGGAAACACCATATATTTT. Encoded protein: CASSSPRVGNTIYF.

The V call is TRBV6-5, the J call TRBJ1-1; possibly TRBD1 for D (5 bases). The germline gives CDR1 MNHEY, CDR2 SVGAGI. V lost 7 bases, J lost 8 bases, and 17 bases lay in between. The CDR3 length is 13 residues. In DNA, the CDR3 is TGTGCCAGCACTCGCACAGGCACTTCCGAAGCTTTCTTT. It codes for CASTRTGTSEAFF.

The CDR3 coding sequence is TGTGCCAGCAGCTTAGCAGGGGCCAACGTCCTGACTTTC. Its protein is CASSLAGANVLTF. The rearrangement links TRBV7-9 to TRBJ2-6; no definite D call. The V end lost 0 bases, the J end lost 4 bases, and 1 base lay between the germline ends. The CDR3 loop spans 13 amino acids. Germline V lookup: CDR1 SEHNR, CDR2 FQNEAQ (reference sequence).

The chain carries TRBV14 and TRBJ2-5; D remains unclear. Trimming took off 0 bases at V and 7 bases at J, with 12 bases between the two ends. Per germline, CDR1 SGHDN and CDR2 FVKESK. The CDR3 sequence is 14 residues long. CDR3 DNA sequence: TGTGCCAGCAGCCAAGATCCGGTCGGAGTGACCCAGTACTTC. The encoded protein is CASSQDPVGVTQYF.